The next 3 T cell receptor beta chains were all read from a single sample in a study of blood T cells in healthy people across ages. Then a second PCR, running about 6 to 12 cycles, was carried out with a sample-barcoded 5' primer and a J-beta primer mix. TCRdb reprocessed the 5' RACE reads with MiXCR, giving one entry per CDR3 protein. The table includes hundreds of thousands of distinct CDR3 sequences, more than 50% detected once. Sample: blood. All receptors derive from a man aged 35-49 years in good health.

This clonotype is a singleton in its sample. The CDR3 loop is CASSPRPDTGELFF. CDR3 sequence (DNA): TGTGCCAGCAGCCCGCGACCGGACACCGGGGAGCTGTTTTTT. The V gene is TRBV5-8, the J gene TRBJ2-2; D remains unclear. CDR1 SGHTS and CDR2 YDEGEE come from the germline V gene. The V end lost 4 bases, the J end lost 3 bases, and 10 bases lay between the germline ends. The CDR3 extends over 14 amino acids. Together with reference TRBV5-8 and TRBJ2-2, the CDR3 gives the full variable domain: EAGVTQSPTHLIKTRGQQATLRCSPISGHTSVYWYQQALGLGLQFLLWYDEGEERNRGNFPPRFSGRQFPNYSSELNVNALELEDSALYLCASSPRPDTGELFFGEGSRLTVL.

The chain links TRBV28 to TRBJ2-3; no clear D. In germline, CDR1 is MDHEN, CDR2 SYDVKM. V was pared by 7 bases and J by 0 bases, with 8 bases between. The CDR3 loop spans 13 amino acids. CDR3 region: CASTIASTDTQYF. CDR3 nucleotides: TGTGCCAGCACTATCGCTAGCACAGATACGCAGTATTTT.

The chain employs TRBV2 and TRBJ1-1, with D maybe TRBD1 (6 bases). CDR1 is SNHLY and CDR2 is FYNNEI in the germline V gene. V lost 6 bases, J lost 4 bases, and 15 bases lay in between. The CDR3 is 14 amino acids. The CDR3 region is CASSAEGGSTEAFF. CDR3 DNA: TGTGCCAGCAGCGCAGAAGGGGGATCCACTGAAGCTTTCTTT.